This T cell receptor (beta chain) was observed in a study of blood T cell repertoires in COVID-19. Study at large: Researchers got acute and convalescent COVID-19 samples from the United States, Italy and Spain. Sources were T cells, B-cell-depleted T cells, or PBMCs; the material itself was cDNA or gDNA.

In the original processing: Reference gene primer amplification in the assay estimated nucleated cell counts. TCRdb's copy holds only in-frame clones and misses some; the assay was immunoSEQ multiplex PCR. D and trimming were read from the DNA, whereas the V and J calls and clone size are those reported in that table. The sample includes under 80,000 clones, around 84% seen only once; the top ten take more than 0.9%. CDR3 length: 13 residues. The germline V gene has CDR1 MNHEY and CDR2 SVGAGI. V lost 7 bases, J lost 3 bases, and 12 bases lay in between. The specimen was peripheral blood. The chain is built from TRBV6-5 and TRBJ1-1, with D possibly TRBD1 on 6 matching bases. The sequence was obtained from a man in his 70s with acute or convalescent COVID-19. CDR3 loop: CASTRGSYTEAFF. The CDR3 DNA sequence: TGTGCCAGCACCAGGGGAAGTTACACTGAAGCTTTCTTT.